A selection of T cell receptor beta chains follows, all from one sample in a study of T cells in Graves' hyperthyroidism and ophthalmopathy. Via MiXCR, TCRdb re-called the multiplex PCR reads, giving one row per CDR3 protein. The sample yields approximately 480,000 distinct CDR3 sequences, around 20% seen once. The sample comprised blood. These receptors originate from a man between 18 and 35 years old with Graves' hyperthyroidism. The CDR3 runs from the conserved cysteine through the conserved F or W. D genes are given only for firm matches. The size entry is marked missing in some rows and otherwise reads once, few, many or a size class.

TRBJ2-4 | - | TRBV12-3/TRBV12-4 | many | TGTGCCAGCAGTTTGTATCCAGCCAAAAACATTCAGTACTTC | CASSLYPAKNIQYF
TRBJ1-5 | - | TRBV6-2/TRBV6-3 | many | TGTGCCAGCGGCAGGGTGAGTCAGCCCCAGCATTTT | CASGRVSQPQHF
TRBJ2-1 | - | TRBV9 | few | TGTGCCAGCAGCCTACCGGCGGTTAGCTCCTACAATGAGCAGTTCTTC | CASSLPAVSSYNEQFF
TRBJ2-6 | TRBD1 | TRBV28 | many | TGTGCCAGCAGTTTGGGGACAGCTGGGGCCAACGTCCTGACTTTC | CASSLGTAGANVLTF
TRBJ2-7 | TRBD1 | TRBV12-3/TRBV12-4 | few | TGTGCCAGCACCTCCGGGACAGTTGCCTACGAGCAGTACTTC | CASTSGTVAYEQYF
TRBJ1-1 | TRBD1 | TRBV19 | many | TGTGCCAGTAGAGCAGGGGGCGCGTCAGGAGCTTTCTTT | CASRAGGASGAFF
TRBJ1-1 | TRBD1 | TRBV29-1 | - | TGCAGCGTAGCGGGACAGGTGAACACTGAAGCTTTCTTT | CSVAGQVNTEAFF
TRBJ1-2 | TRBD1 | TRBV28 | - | TGTGCCAGCAGGTCCACAGGGGGATACTATGGCTACACCTTC | CASRSTGGYYGYTF
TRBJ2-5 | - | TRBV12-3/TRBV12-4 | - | TGTGCCAGCAGTTTACGGCAGGGGTGGAAAGAGACCCAGTACTTC | CASSLRQGWKETQYF
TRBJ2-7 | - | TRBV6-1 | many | TGTGCCAGCAATGCACCCGGTCTCTACGAGCAGTACTTC | CASNAPGLYEQYF
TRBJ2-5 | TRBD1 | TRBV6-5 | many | TGTGCCAGCAGCAAAGACAGGGGGCAAGAGACCCAGTACTTC | CASSKDRGQETQYF
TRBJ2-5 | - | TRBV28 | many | TGTGCCAGCAGTGGGGGTAACCAAGAGACCCAGTACTTC | CASSGGNQETQYF
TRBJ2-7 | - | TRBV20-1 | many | TGCAGTGCTCCCGACCTGGACGTTGACGAGCAGTACTTC | CSAPDLDVDEQYF
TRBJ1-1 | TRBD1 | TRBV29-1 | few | TGCAGCGTTTCGGGTCGGACAGGCGAGCTTAACGCTGAAGCTTTCTTT | CSVSGRTGELNAEAFF
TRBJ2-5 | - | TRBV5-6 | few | TGTGCCAGCAGCTTGAACCGAAGGACCCAGTACTTC | CASSLNRRTQYF
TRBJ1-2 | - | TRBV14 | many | TGTGCCAGCAGCCAAGAACTCACCGCTGGCTACACCTTC | CASSQELTAGYTF
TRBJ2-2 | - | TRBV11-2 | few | TGTGCCAGCAGCCCACGGGACAAAATGAACACCGGGGAGCTGTTTTTT | CASSPRDKMNTGELFF
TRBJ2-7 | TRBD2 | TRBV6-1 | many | TGTGCCAGCAGCCGCGTTAGCGGGGGGGCCAGGTACGAGCAGTACTTC | CASSRVSGGARYEQYF
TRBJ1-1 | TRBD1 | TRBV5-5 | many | TGTGCCAGCAGCTTGATTGGACAGGGGCACACTGAAGCTTTCTTT | CASSLIGQGHTEAFF
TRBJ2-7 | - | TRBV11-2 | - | TGTGCCAGCAGCTCTCTCTTGAAGTCCTACGAGCAGTACTTC | CASSSLLKSYEQYF
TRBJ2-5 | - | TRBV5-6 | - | TGTGCCAGCAGCTCGATTTCGGAGACCCAGTACTTC | CASSSISETQYF
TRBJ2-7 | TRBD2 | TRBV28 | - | TGTGCCAGCGGTCTAGCGGGAGGCTCCTACGAGCAGTACTTC | CASGLAGGSYEQYF
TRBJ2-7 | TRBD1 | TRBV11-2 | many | TGTGCCAGCAGCCGTACCGGGACAGGGGGGTACGAGCAGTACTTC | CASSRTGTGGYEQYF
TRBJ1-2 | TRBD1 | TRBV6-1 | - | TGTGCCAGCAGTCGGACAGGGTCACCCTATGGCTACACCTTC | CASSRTGSPYGYTF
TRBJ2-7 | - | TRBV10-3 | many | TGTGCCATCAGTGGCTCACTCGGGGGAGAGACCTACGAGCAGTACTTC | CAISGSLGGETYEQYF
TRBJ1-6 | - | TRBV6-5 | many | TGTGCCAGCAGTTATCGGCAGCCAATCTATAATTCACCCCTCCACTTT | CASSYRQPIYNSPLHF
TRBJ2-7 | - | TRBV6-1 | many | TGTGCCAGCACTGAGGGGGTTGGGAGCTCCTACGAGCAGTACTTC | CASTEGVGSSYEQYF
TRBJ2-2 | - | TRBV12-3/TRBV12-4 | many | TGTGCCAGCAGTTTTAGGGGGGGTCCCGGGGAGCTGTTTTTT | CASSFRGGPGELFF
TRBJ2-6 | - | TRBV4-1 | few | TGCGCCAGCAGCTCTCCTGGGGGGCCCCTCTTAGGGGCCAACGTCCTGACTTTC | CASSSPGGPLLGANVLTF
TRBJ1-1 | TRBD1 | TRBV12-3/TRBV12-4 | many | TGTGCCAGCACCCAAGAGACAGGGGTGACTGAAGCTTTCTTT | CASTQETGVTEAFF
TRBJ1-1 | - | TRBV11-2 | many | TGTGCCAGCAGCCCCTCAGATGGCCGCTTTCACACTGAAGCTTTCTTT | CASSPSDGRFHTEAFF
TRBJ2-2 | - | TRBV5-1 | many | TGCGCCAGCAGCTTCGGAGGGGTGGAGCTGTTTTTT | CASSFGGVELFF
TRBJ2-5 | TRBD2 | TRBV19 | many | TGTGCCAGTAGTTCTACTAGCGGGGGAGAGACCCAGTACTTC | CASSSTSGGETQYF
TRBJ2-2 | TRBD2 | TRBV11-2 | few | TGTGCCAGCAGCTTCCCCCGGGGGGGGTCGGCCACCGGGGAGCTGTTTTTT | CASSFPRGGSATGELFF
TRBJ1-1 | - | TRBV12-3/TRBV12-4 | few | TGTGCCAGCAGTTTTATCGGGCAGAACACTGAAGCTTTCTTT | CASSFIGQNTEAFF
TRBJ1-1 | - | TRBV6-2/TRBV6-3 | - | TGTGCCAGTCAGATGAACACTGAAGCTTTCTTT | CASQMNTEAFF
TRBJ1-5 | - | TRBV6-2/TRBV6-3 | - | TGTGCCAGCAGTTATTCGCCAGGAGGGCATAGCAATCAGCCCCAGCATTTT | CASSYSPGGHSNQPQHF
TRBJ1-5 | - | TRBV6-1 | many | TGTGCCAGCGGCGAGGCAGGCAATCAGCCCCAGCATTTT | CASGEAGNQPQHF
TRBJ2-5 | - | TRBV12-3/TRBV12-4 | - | TGTGCCAGCAGTCTTCGGGGGGCGGAGTGGACCCAGTACTTC | CASSLRGAEWTQYF
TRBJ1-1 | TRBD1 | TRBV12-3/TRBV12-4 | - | TGTGCCAGCAGTTTGAATAGGGACAGTACGGGCACTGAAGCTTTCTTT | CASSLNRDSTGTEAFF
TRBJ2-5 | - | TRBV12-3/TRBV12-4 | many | TGTGCCAGCAGTTTAGGGACAGAACAAGAGACCCAGTACTTC | CASSLGTEQETQYF
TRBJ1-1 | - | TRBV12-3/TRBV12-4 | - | TGTGCCAGCAATCATGATTCGAACACTGAAGCTTTCTTT | CASNHDSNTEAFF
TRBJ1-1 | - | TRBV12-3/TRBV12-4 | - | TGTGCCCGCAGCTCTCGGGCGGGGACCACTGAAGCTTTCTTT | CARSSRAGTTEAFF
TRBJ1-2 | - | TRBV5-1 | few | TGCGCCAGCAGCTTGACAGGGTCCTATTTTCGCTATGGCTACACCTTC | CASSLTGSYFRYGYTF
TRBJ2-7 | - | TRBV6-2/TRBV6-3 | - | TGTGCCAGCAGTTACTCCGAAGGGATCGAGCAGTACTTC | CASSYSEGIEQYF
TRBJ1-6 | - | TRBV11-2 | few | TGTGCCAGCAGCCGCAGACAGAATTCACCCCTCCACTTT | CASSRRQNSPLHF
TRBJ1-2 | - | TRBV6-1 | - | TGTGCCAGCAGTGAAGCCCCGACACTTGTCTATGGCTACACCTTC | CASSEAPTLVYGYTF
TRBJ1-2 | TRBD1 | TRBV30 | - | TGTGCCTTCGTGACAGGGCTAACTTCTAACTATGGCTACACCTTC | CAFVTGLTSNYGYTF
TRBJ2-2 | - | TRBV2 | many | TGTGCCAGCACCGGGGTCAGGGCGAACACCGGGGAGCTGTTTTTT | CASTGVRANTGELFF
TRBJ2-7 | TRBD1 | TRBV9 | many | TGTGCCAGCAGCGTAAGAGGTGGGACAGGGGACGGAGAGCAGTACTTC | CASSVRGGTGDGEQYF
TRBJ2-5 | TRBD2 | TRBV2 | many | TGTGCCAGTACAAGAGGACAGCGGGGGGGCCTTGAGACCCAGTACTTC | CASTRGQRGGLETQYF
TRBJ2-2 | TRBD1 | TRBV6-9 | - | TGTGCCAGCAGTTTCCGGACAGGCTTGAACACCGGGGAGCTGTTTTTT | CASSFRTGLNTGELFF
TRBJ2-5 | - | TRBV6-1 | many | TGTGCCAGCAGTCCCCGATTCAGAGCGGCAAAAGAGACCCAGTACTTC | CASSPRFRAAKETQYF
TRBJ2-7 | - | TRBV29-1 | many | TGCAGCGTTGAGGGACTGAATTACGAGCAGTACTTC | CSVEGLNYEQYF
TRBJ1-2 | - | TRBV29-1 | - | TGCAGTGCTCAAACAGGGAATCTTGGCTACACCTTC | CSAQTGNLGYTF